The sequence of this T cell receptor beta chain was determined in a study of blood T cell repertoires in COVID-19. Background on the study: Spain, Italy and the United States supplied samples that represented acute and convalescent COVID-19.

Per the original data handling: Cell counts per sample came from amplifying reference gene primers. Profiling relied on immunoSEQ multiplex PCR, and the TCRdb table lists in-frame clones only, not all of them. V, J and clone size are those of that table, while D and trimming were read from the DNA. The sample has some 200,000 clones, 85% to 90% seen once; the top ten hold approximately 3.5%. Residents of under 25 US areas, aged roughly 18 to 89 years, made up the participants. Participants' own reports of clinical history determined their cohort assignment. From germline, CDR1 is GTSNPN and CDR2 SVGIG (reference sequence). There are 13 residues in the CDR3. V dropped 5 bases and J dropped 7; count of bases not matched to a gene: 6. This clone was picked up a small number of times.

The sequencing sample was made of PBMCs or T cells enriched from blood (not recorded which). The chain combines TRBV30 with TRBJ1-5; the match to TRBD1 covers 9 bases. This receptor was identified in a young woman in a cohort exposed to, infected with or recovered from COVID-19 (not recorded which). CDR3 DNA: TGTGCCTGGGCGGGACAGGGTTACCAGCCCCAGCATTTT. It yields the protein CAWAGQGYQPQHF.